The 8 T cell receptor beta chains reported below all come from one sample, sequenced in a study of shared clonotypes between healthy human individuals. Clones were sequenced by immunoSEQ multiplex PCR, and TCRdb holds only the in-frame ones, with some missing. The top ten clones hold 0.4% to 0.45% of a sample with around 1.5 million clones, 95% to 99% of them seen once. Sequenced input: naive CD4+ T cells sorted from blood. Subset in this sample: CD45RA+ positively selected. All receptors derive from a man aged 25-45 years in good health.

Written as DNA, the CDR3 is TGCGCCAGCAGCCAAAGACAGCGGAGTCGACTGTTTTTT. It yields the protein CASSQRQRSRLFF. The chain couples TRBV4-3 to TRBJ1-4, with TRBD1 as a possible D gene (5 bases). Trimming removed 2 bases from V and 13 bases from J, with 14 bases in between. Germline lookup yields CDR1 LGHNA and CDR2 YSLEER. The CDR3 runs to 13 residues.

This clone came up once. This chain connects TRBV7-8 to TRBJ1-5, with D unresolved. CDR1 and CDR2 from the germline V gene are SGHVS and FQNEAQ. The CDR3 covers 14 residues. V lost 0 bases, J lost 7 bases, and 10 bases lay in between. CDR3 coding DNA: TGTGCCAGCAGCTTAGCTCTGGGTTCCCAGCCCCAGCATTTT. It yields the protein CASSLALGSQPQHF.

This sequence joins TRBV28 and TRBJ2-1; D is ambiguous. The V end lost 5 bases, the J end lost 4 bases, and 6 bases lay between the germline ends. Germline CDR1 reads MDHEN; CDR2 reads SYDVKM. CDR3 size: 12 residues. The CDR3 region is CASSPPYNEQFF. The CDR3 DNA is TGTGCCAGCAGTCCTCCTTACAATGAGCAGTTCTTC.

The rearrangement links TRBV4-1 to TRBJ2-2; 7 bases match TRBD2. V shed 2 bases, J shed 7 bases, and the junction held 13 bases outside the gene matches. There are 17 residues in the CDR3. CDR1 and CDR2 (germline): MGHRA, YSYEKL. The CDR3 loop is CASSQSWGGIGGGELFF. DNA of the CDR3: TGCGCCAGCAGCCAATCATGGGGAGGGATCGGAGGCGGGGAGCTGTTTTTT.

The rearrangement links TRBV2 to TRBJ1-5, with TRBD1 matching over 7 bases. In germline, CDR1 is SNHLY, CDR2 FYNNEI. The CDR3 consists of 21 residues. J was trimmed by 1 base and V by 2 bases; bases with no gene match: 20. The chain's CDR3 is CASSELWYRGSAIESNQPQHF. The DNA of the CDR3 is TGTGCCAGCAGTGAATTGTGGTACAGGGGATCCGCAATTGAGAGCAATCAGCCCCAGCATTTT.

J is TRBJ2-1 and V is TRBV18, with 9 bases aligning to TRBD2. The CDR3 is made up of 16 amino acids. CDR1 is KGHSH, CDR2 LQKENI, per germline. Unmatched junction bases numbered 12, after V lost 5 bases and J lost 7 bases. CDR3 region: CASSIEPGLATNEQFF. CDR3 DNA: TGTGCCAGCTCAATCGAACCGGGACTAGCAACGAATGAGCAGTTCTTC.

The chain carries TRBV9 and TRBJ2-3; D gene uncertain. The germline CDR1 and CDR2 sequences are SGDLS and YYNGEE. The CDR3 runs to 14 residues. Between the trimmed V and J ends, which lost 0 bases and 0 bases, there was a span of 5 bases. The CDR3 DNA is TGTGCCAGCAGCGTAGTTAGCAGCACAGATACGCAGTATTTT. Translating it yields CASSVVSSTDTQYF.

The V and J genes are TRBV6-5 and TRBJ2-2; no clear D. The ends were cut back, 6 bases at V and 7 bases at J, with 15 bases in the middle. CDR3 length: 14 residues. In germline, CDR1 is MNHEY, CDR2 SVGAGI. CDR3 amino acids: CASSLLTPGGELFF. In DNA form, the CDR3 reads TGTGCCAGCAGCTTACTCACCCCCGGCGGGGAGCTGTTTTTT.